This entry lists 21 T cell receptor beta chains sequenced from one sample in a study of tumor-infiltrating lymphocytes in primary liver carcinoma. Extraction also yielded germline DNA, while blood RNA was obtained from unsorted whole blood. A constant-region primer served to make TCR beta cDNA from about 530 ng total RNA. The TCR beta library was amplified through three nested multiplex PCR rounds in a modified ARM-PCR procedure. A C-beta reverse primer and TRBV1-TRBV30 forward primers served in each of the first two PCR rounds, at 10 cycles apiece. TCRdb reanalysed the multiplex PCR reads using MiXCR and keeps one entry per CDR3 protein. The sample lists fewer than 400,000 distinct CDR3 sequences, around three fifths seen once, with approximately 15% in the top ten. The sequenced sample was peripheral blood. The receptors come from a woman aged 30 to 39 with primary liver carcinoma and hepatitis B virus infection.

A note on this clonotype: Since a much larger clone is just one base distant, this may be a read error. This chain links TRBV29-1 with TRBJ2-5; D is uncertain. CDR1 is SQVTM, CDR2 ANQGSEA, per germline. The CDR3 covers 12 residues. The CDR3 is CSVADGGETQHF. For the CDR3, the DNA is TGCAGCGTTGCAGACGGTGGAGAGACCCAGCACTTC.

The chain joins TRBV5-1 to TRBJ2-1; tentatively, D is TRBD2 (6 bases). This CDR3 is 14 amino acids long. Deletions cut 3 bases from V and 6 bases from J, with 13 bases between. The germline CDR1 and CDR2 sequences are SGHRS and YFSETQ. This chain's CDR3 is CASSYQWRGNEQFF. The CDR3 nucleotides are TGCGCCAGCAGCTATCAGTGGCGGGGCAATGAGCAGTTCTTC.

V is TRBV12-3 or TRBV12-4 and J is TRBJ2-6, with a possible D match to TRBD1 (6 bases). The CDR3 is 18 amino acids. Trimming left V 5 bases short and J 4 bases short, with 21 bases between. The CDR3 DNA sequence: TGTGCCAGCAGTAGTCTGGGGGCGCTTTTATCCGGGGCCAACGTCCTGACTTTC. Translated, it gives CASSSLGALLSGANVLTF.

V and J are TRBV5-6 and TRBJ1-2; D gene unclear. The CDR3 sequence is 16 residues long. The germline V and J ends were trimmed by 1 base and 1 base, with 14 bases remaining between them. CDR1 SGHDT and CDR2 YYEEEE come from the germline V gene. The chain's CDR3 is CASSLSLENFNYGYTF. CDR3 coding DNA: TGTGCCAGCAGCTTGAGCTTGGAAAATTTTAACTATGGCTACACCTTC.

The rearrangement links TRBV12-3 or TRBV12-4 to TRBJ2-1; D ambiguous. The CDR3 is made up of 13 amino acids. With 2 bases removed from V and 11 bases from J, the gap between germline ends came to 13 bases. CDR3 coding DNA: TGTGCCAGCAGTTTACTGTTGGGTATTAAGCAGTTCTTC. This sequence encodes CASSLLLGIKQFF.

The chain is built from TRBV5-5 and TRBJ2-3, with TRBD1 matching over 8 bases. Unmatched junction bases numbered 3, after V lost 4 bases and J lost 8 bases. This CDR3 is 12 amino acids long. From germline, CDR1 is SGHKS and CDR2 YYEKEE (reference sequence). CDR3 in amino acids: CASSRTGPTQYF. DNA of the CDR3: TGTGCCAGCAGCAGGACAGGGCCTACGCAGTATTTT.

The rearrangement links TRBV6-4 to TRBJ2-1; D ambiguous. The V gene lost 2 bases and the J gene lost 10 bases, with 9 bases spanning the gap. The germline V gene has CDR1 MRHNA and CDR2 SNTAGT. This CDR3 is built from 12 residues. CDR3 in DNA: TGTGCCAGCAGTGACAACAGTGGGGAGCAGTTCTTC. It specifies CASSDNSGEQFF.

The CDR3 spells CASSSDLYNEQFF. CDR3 DNA sequence: TGTGCCAGCAGCTCTGACCTATACAATGAGCAGTTCTTC. V gene TRBV5-5 combines with J gene TRBJ2-1; D is unresolved. This CDR3 region has 13 residues. Trimming stripped 3 bases from V and 4 bases from J, with 8 bases between. The germline CDR1 and CDR2 sequences are SGHKS and YYEKEE (reference sequence).

Regarding this clonotype: This CDR3 fails to terminate in the conserved phenylalanine or tryptophan, so it likely reflects a read error. The chain joins TRBV5-4 to TRBJ1-2; D uncertain. The germline CDR1 and CDR2 sequences are SGHNT and YYREEE (reference sequence). V was trimmed by 0 bases and J by 0 bases, leaving 6 bases between them. The CDR3 consists of 14 residues. CDR3 region: CASSLGGANYGYTL. DNA for the CDR3: TGTGCCAGCAGCTTGGGGGGAGCTAACTATGGCTACACCTTA.

V gene TRBV4-3 combines with J gene TRBJ2-3; 8 nucleotides align to TRBD2. V was clipped by 1 base and J by 7 bases; unmatched bases: 16. In germline, CDR1 is LGHNA, CDR2 YSLEER. The length of the CDR3 is 18 residues. CDR3: CASSQVLPRSGSIYTQYF. The CDR3 nucleotides read TGCGCCAGCAGCCAAGTGCTCCCCAGGAGCGGGAGCATATATACGCAGTATTTT.

As for this clonotype: A read error is possible here, since a much larger clone lies one base away. This chain connects TRBV4-2 to TRBJ2-3; D gene uncertain. Trimming took 4 bases from V and 11 from J, leaving 19 bases between them. The CDR3 length is 14 residues. CDR1 is LGHNA and CDR2 is YNFKEQ in the germline V gene. The CDR3 region has the DNA TGTGCCAGCAGCCCCCCTTCCCTTACGAATATGCAGTATTTT. This sequence encodes CASSPPSLTNMQYF.

The rearrangement joins TRBV12-3 or TRBV12-4 to TRBJ2-7; TRBD2 matches 10 bases. This CDR3 contains 15 residues. Losses at the gene ends were 6 bases for V and 4 bases for J; bases not matched to a gene: 9. This CDR3 reads CASSLDWGLAYEQYF. The CDR3 DNA sequence: TGTGCCAGCAGCCTTGATTGGGGACTAGCGTACGAGCAGTACTTC.

The chain joins TRBV24-1 to TRBJ2-1; 10 bases fit TRBD2. CDR1 and CDR2 from the germline V gene are KGHDR and SFDVKD. This CDR3 spans 15 amino acids. The V and J ends lost 8 bases and 5 bases, in that order; junction bases with no gene match: 8. The CDR3 nucleotides are TGTGCCACCACCTCAGCGGGAGGGCCGAACAATGAGCAGTTCTTC. Its protein is CATTSAGGPNNEQFF.

J is TRBJ1-2 and V is TRBV13; D unclear. CDR1 is PRHDT and CDR2 is FYEKMQ in the germline V gene (reference sequence). CDR3 length equals 13 residues. V lost 5 bases and J 9 bases, leaving 16 bases between the germline ends. The CDR3 nucleotides read TGTGCCAGCAGCCTCTTTTCGGCGGGCCGCTACACCTTC. This gives the protein CASSLFSAGRYTF.

Worth noting for this clonotype: One base away lies a much larger clone, so this may be a sequencing read error. The rearrangement links TRBV6-1 to TRBJ1-6; D is ambiguous. The germline V gene encodes CDR1 MNHNS and CDR2 SASEGT. With 6 bases removed from V and 5 bases from J, the gap between germline ends came to 17 bases. The CDR3 runs to 16 residues. The chain's CDR3 is CASRERLNGNNSPLHF. As DNA, the CDR3 is TGTGCCAGCAGGGAACGTCTAAACGGGAATAATTCACCCCTCCACTTT.

This clonotype was picked up many times. The chain carries TRBV6-2 or TRBV6-3 and TRBJ2-7; possibly TRBD1 for D (8 bases). CDR3 length: 15 amino acids. Per the germline V gene, CDR1 is MNHEY and CDR2 is SVGEGT. V was cut by 6 bases and J by 4 bases, with 19 bases left in between. The chain's CDR3 is CASRSDRDYWYEQYF. CDR3 in DNA: TGTGCCAGCAGATCGGACAGGGACTATTGGTACGAGCAGTACTTC.

This clonotype has ten or more counts. The chain couples TRBV11-2 to TRBJ2-3; 7 bases map to TRBD2. CDR1 SGHAT and CDR2 FQNNGV come from the germline V gene. This CDR3 is 16 amino acids long. V gave up 3 bases and J gave up 4 bases; unmatched junction bases: 10. CDR3 DNA sequence: TGTGCCAGCAGCTTTCGGTTGCGGGAGATTGCAGATACGCAGTATTTT. This translates into CASSFRLREIADTQYF.

This chain joins TRBV7-9 and TRBJ2-1; 12 nucleotides match TRBD2. V was clipped by 5 bases and J by 5 bases; unmatched bases: 19. The CDR3 length is 20 residues. Germline CDR1 is SEHNR and CDR2 is FQNEAQ (reference sequence). The CDR3 here is CASSRLSLSGTSGHNNEQFF. CDR3 nucleotide sequence: TGTGCCAGCAGCCGCTTGTCCCTATCCGGGACTAGCGGGCATAACAATGAGCAGTTCTTC.

V is TRBV7-9 and J is TRBJ2-2, with TRBD2 as a possible D gene (6 bases). The CDR3 consists of 13 residues. V lost 3 bases to trimming and J lost 7 bases, with 9 bases between them. The germline gives CDR1 SEHNR, CDR2 FQNEAQ (reference sequence). The CDR3 here is CASSFGEVGELFF. CDR3 bases: TGTGCCAGCAGCTTTGGGGAGGTCGGGGAGCTGTTTTTT.

This clonotype was found a few times. The rearrangement links TRBV25-1 to TRBJ2-3; the D is unclear. V lost 3 bases and J 2 bases, leaving 9 bases between the germline ends. Per the germline V gene, CDR1 is MGHDK and CDR2 is SYGVNS. The CDR3 length is 14 residues. The CDR3 DNA reads TGTGCCAGCAGTGAGGGTCAACTCACAGATACGCAGTATTTT. As protein: CASSEGQLTDTQYF.

This clonotype was counted many times. This chain connects TRBV6-5 to TRBJ1-5; D gene uncertain. Germline V gene data show CDR1 as MNHEY and CDR2 as SVGAGI. Trimming took off 7 bases at V and 5 bases at J, with 18 bases between the two ends. This CDR3 has 15 residues. The CDR3 region is CASKSGEWIDQPQHF. DNA of the CDR3: TGTGCCAGCAAGAGTGGAGAATGGATTGATCAGCCCCAGCATTTT.